This is a list of T cell receptor beta chains from one sample in a study of shared clonotypes between healthy human individuals. Here immunoSEQ multiplex PCR was the method, and the copy in TCRdb shows in-frame clones only, minus some. This sample has about 980,000 clones, with more than 75% found just once. The sequencing sample was made of memory CD4+ T cells sorted from blood. These receptors originate from a young man in good health. The CDR3 runs from the conserved cysteine through the conserved F or W. Each record gives: V gene, J gene, D gene, clone size, CDR3 DNA, CDR3 protein. D genes are given only for firm matches. Only some rows state a clone size, as once, few, many or a class for expanded clones.

V gene: TRBV7-8
J gene: TRBJ2-7
D gene: TRBD1
clone size: .
CDR3 DNA: TGTGCCAGCAGCTCCCTCCGGGACAGGGACTACGAGCAGTACTTC
CDR3 protein: CASSSLRDRDYEQYF

V gene: TRBV25-1
J gene: TRBJ1-5
D gene: .
clone size: .
CDR3 DNA: TGTGCCAGCAGTGAGGGTTCAGGGGCAAATCAGCCCCAGCATTTT
CDR3 protein: CASSEGSGANQPQHF

V gene: TRBV7-2
J gene: TRBJ2-3
D gene: TRBD2
clone size: .
CDR3 DNA: TGTGCCAGCAGCTTACGGCGGGAGGGCCTAACAGATACGCAGTATTTT
CDR3 protein: CASSLRREGLTDTQYF

V gene: TRBV28
J gene: TRBJ1-6
D gene: .
clone size: few
CDR3 DNA: TGTGCCAGCAGAGTGGGGAGTTCACCCCTCCACTTT
CDR3 protein: CASRVGSSPLHF

V gene: TRBV2
J gene: TRBJ2-6
D gene: .
clone size: .
CDR3 DNA: TGTGCCAGCAGTGAAGCGGGGGACACTGGGGCCAACGTCCTGACTTTC
CDR3 protein: CASSEAGDTGANVLTF

V gene: TRBV5-1
J gene: TRBJ2-6
D gene: .
clone size: .
CDR3 DNA: TGCGCCAGCAGCTTGGAAGGGGGTAGGGCCAACGTCCTGACTTTC
CDR3 protein: CASSLEGGRANVLTF

V gene: TRBV28
J gene: TRBJ1-2
D gene: .
clone size: .
CDR3 DNA: TGTGCCAGCAGTCCCCAGAGTGGCTACACCTTC
CDR3 protein: CASSPQSGYTF

V gene: TRBV2
J gene: TRBJ1-6
D gene: TRBD1
clone size: once
CDR3 DNA: TGTGCCAGCAGTGAAGCAACCGGGACAGGGCGTGATTCACCCCTCCACTTT
CDR3 protein: CASSEATGTGRDSPLHF

V gene: TRBV10-3
J gene: TRBJ1-1
D gene: .
clone size: .
CDR3 DNA: TGTGCCATCAGTGATGGAGGGGGTACGAACACTGAAGCTTTCTTT
CDR3 protein: CAISDGGGTNTEAFF

V gene: TRBV4-1
J gene: TRBJ2-1
D gene: .
clone size: .
CDR3 DNA: TGCGCCAGCAGCCAAGTCGGTGAACAGTTCTTC
CDR3 protein: CASSQVGEQFF

V gene: TRBV25-1
J gene: TRBJ2-5
D gene: .
clone size: once
CDR3 DNA: TGTGCCAGCAGTGAATTGGGGGGGCTGGAGACCCAGTACTTC
CDR3 protein: CASSELGGLETQYF

V gene: TRBV11-1
J gene: TRBJ2-2
D gene: .
clone size: .
CDR3 DNA: TGTGCCAGCAGCTTAGCCGTAAGGGTAGTTGACACCGGGGAGCTGTTTTTT
CDR3 protein: CASSLAVRVVDTGELFF

V gene: TRBV7-2
J gene: TRBJ2-3
D gene: TRBD2
clone size: once
CDR3 DNA: TGTGCCAGCAGCCCCCCGGGGGGGGATGGAGATACGCAGTATTTT
CDR3 protein: CASSPPGGDGDTQYF

V gene: TRBV2
J gene: TRBJ2-3
D gene: .
clone size: .
CDR3 DNA: TGTGCCAGCAGTGACAGTTACCGGACTTCCACAGATACGCAGTATTTT
CDR3 protein: CASSDSYRTSTDTQYF

V gene: TRBV7-2
J gene: TRBJ2-1
D gene: .
clone size: many
CDR3 DNA: TGTGCCAGCAGCGAGACTAGAGACAATGAGCAGTTCTTC
CDR3 protein: CASSETRDNEQFF

V gene: TRBV10-3
J gene: TRBJ1-2
D gene: .
clone size: .
CDR3 DNA: TGTGCCATCAGTGAGTCCGAGAGGGTTGGGAGGGGCTACACCTTC
CDR3 protein: CAISESERVGRGYTF

V gene: TRBV10-1
J gene: TRBJ2-7
D gene: .
clone size: .
CDR3 DNA: TGCGCCAGCAGTGAGACGGGGTCCTACTACGAGCAGTACTTC
CDR3 protein: CASSETGSYYEQYF

V gene: TRBV2
J gene: TRBJ1-2
D gene: TRBD1
clone size: .
CDR3 DNA: TGTGCCAGCAGTGATGTTCGGACAGGGTTGTATCTCAACTTC
CDR3 protein: CASSDVRTGLYLNF

V gene: TRBV6-5
J gene: TRBJ1-5
D gene: TRBD1
clone size: .
CDR3 DNA: TGTGCCAGCAGACCACAGGGGGGGGGCAATCAGCCCCAGCATTTT
CDR3 protein: CASRPQGGGNQPQHF

V gene: TRBV5-1
J gene: TRBJ2-4
D gene: TRBD1
clone size: .
CDR3 DNA: TGCGCCAGCAGCTTGGTCGGACAGGGGGCCAAAAACATTCAGTACTTC
CDR3 protein: CASSLVGQGAKNIQYF

V gene: TRBV7-2
J gene: TRBJ2-7
D gene: TRBD2
clone size: .
CDR3 DNA: TGTGCCAGCAGCCCCCATAAGACTAGCGGGAGGGCCTACGAGCAGTACTTC
CDR3 protein: CASSPHKTSGRAYEQYF

V gene: TRBV6-5
J gene: TRBJ1-1
D gene: .
clone size: .
CDR3 DNA: TGTGCCAGCAGACCCGCGGGGGAGCGTACTGAAGCTTTCTTT
CDR3 protein: CASRPAGERTEAFF

V gene: TRBV29-1
J gene: TRBJ2-1
D gene: .
clone size: once
CDR3 DNA: TGCAGCGTAGGGGACGCGGACGGCTACAATGAGCAGTTCTTC
CDR3 protein: CSVGDADGYNEQFF

V gene: TRBV28
J gene: TRBJ1-1
D gene: .
clone size: .
CDR3 DNA: TGTGCCAGCTCCAGAGGGGTCACTGAAGCTTTCTTT
CDR3 protein: CASSRGVTEAFF

V gene: TRBV5-1
J gene: TRBJ2-5
D gene: TRBD1
clone size: .
CDR3 DNA: TGCGCCAGCAGCCCCGGGACAGGGGAAGAGACCCAGTACTTC
CDR3 protein: CASSPGTGEETQYF

V gene: TRBV19
J gene: TRBJ2-6
D gene: TRBD1
clone size: .
CDR3 DNA: TGTGCCAGTAGTCCTCGTCCCGGGACAGTGATTGGGGCCAACGTCCTGACTTTC
CDR3 protein: CASSPRPGTVIGANVLTF

V gene: TRBV21-1
J gene: TRBJ1-2
D gene: .
clone size: .
CDR3 DNA: TGTGCCAGCAGCACCAGACAGGGTGCCTATGGCTACACCTTC
CDR3 protein: CASSTRQGAYGYTF

V gene: TRBV2
J gene: TRBJ1-1
D gene: .
clone size: .
CDR3 DNA: TGTGCCAGCAGTGAGGGCGGCAGTGGGTTTGAAGCTTTCTTT
CDR3 protein: CASSEGGSGFEAFF

V gene: TRBV11-2
J gene: TRBJ1-6
D gene: .
clone size: .
CDR3 DNA: TGTGCCAGCAGCGCGAATGGGGAAACCTATAATTCACCCCTCCACTTT
CDR3 protein: CASSANGETYNSPLHF